The 19 T cell receptor beta chains below all came from one sample that was sequenced in a study of blood T cell repertoires in COVID-19. Clones were read by immunoSEQ multiplex PCR, and TCRdb kept only the in-frame ones, dropping some. The sample has 200,000 to 300,000 clones; around 84% are singletons. The material sequenced was peripheral blood. The receptors were gathered from a woman aged 55-70 years with COVID-19, enrolled during active disease.

This chain connects TRBV6-5 to TRBJ1-2; D is possibly TRBD1 (6 bases). V was clipped by 6 bases and J by 3 bases, with 14 bases between them. This CDR3 spans 14 amino acids. The germline V gene has CDR1 MNHEY and CDR2 SVGAGI. Written as DNA, the CDR3 is TGTGCCAGCAGCATATACAGGGCTGACTATGGCTACACCTTC. Its translation: CASSIYRADYGYTF.

V and J are TRBV3-1 (or the pseudogene TRBV3-2) and TRBJ2-3, with 8 bases matching TRBD2. Germline CDR1 is LGHDT and CDR2 is YNNKEL (reference sequence). This CDR3 comprises 13 residues. J lost 8 bases, V lost 5 bases, and 6 bases had no gene match. The CDR3 DNA is TGTGCCAGCAGCTCATACCGGGGGGGTACGCAGTATTTT. It translates to CASSSYRGGTQYF.

V gene TRBV25-1 combines with J gene TRBJ1-2; D might be TRBD1 (6 bases). Germline-derived CDR1 and CDR2 are MGHDK and SYGVNS. The CDR3 length is 13 residues. Trimming left V 7 bases short and J 4 bases short, with 13 bases between. The CDR3 coding sequence is TGTGCCAGCACCGGGGGGCCTGCCTATGGCTACACCTTC. Encoded protein: CASTGGPAYGYTF.

The chain recombines TRBV6-2 or TRBV6-3 with TRBJ1-2, with 9 positions matching TRBD1. The CDR3 runs to 14 residues. Unmatched junction bases numbered 9, after V lost 6 bases and J lost 7 bases. Germline CDR1 is MNHEY and CDR2 is SVGEGT. The CDR3 reads CASSGQGTGVGYTF. Here the CDR3 DNA reads TGTGCCAGCAGCGGACAGGGGACAGGTGTTGGCTACACCTTC.

This sequence joins TRBV5-5 and TRBJ1-6; TRBD1 might be the D (6 bases). V was cut by 4 bases and J by 7 bases, with 15 bases left in between. The CDR3 is 15 residues long. The germline V gene encodes CDR1 SGHKS and CDR2 YYEKEE (reference sequence). In DNA form, the CDR3 reads TGTGCCAGCAGCAGACCGGGACAATCCAATTCACCCCTCCACTTT. Translating gives CASSRPGQSNSPLHF.

The gene calls are TRBV9 and TRBJ2-7; the D is unclear. This CDR3 spans 12 amino acids. Trimming stripped 7 bases from V and 0 bases from J, with 8 bases between. Germline V gene sequence: CDR1 SGDLS, CDR2 YYNGEE. The CDR3 region has the DNA TGTGCCAGCGGGCGAAGCTCCTACGAGCAGTACTTC. It encodes CASGRSSYEQYF.

V is TRBV24-1 and J is TRBJ2-7; TRBD2 aligns across 7 bases. Trimming cost V 2 bases and J 3 bases; bases outside gene matches: 9. The CDR3 length is 16 residues. Per the germline V gene, CDR1 is KGHDR and CDR2 is SFDVKD. CDR3 nucleotide sequence: TGTGCCACCAGTGATTCCCAGCGGGGCGCGAGCTACGAGCAGTACTTC. It encodes CATSDSQRGASYEQYF.

This sequence joins TRBV2 and TRBJ1-1; D is unresolved. The CDR3 covers 13 residues. Looked up from germline, CDR1 is SNHLY and CDR2 is FYNNEI. V was clipped by 8 bases and J by 0 bases, with 10 bases between them. CDR3 DNA sequence: TGTGCCAGCGGTACTATCATGAACACTGAAGCTTTCTTT. Encoded protein: CASGTIMNTEAFF. The full variable domain, in which reference TRBV2 and TRBJ1-1 provide the parts outside the CDR3, is EPEVTQTPSHQVTQMGQEVILRCVPISNHLYFYWYRQILGQKVEFLVSFYNNEISEKSEIFDDQFSVERPDGSNFTLKIRSTKLEDSAMYFCASGTIMNTEAFFGQGTRLTVV.

The chain employs TRBV29-1 and TRBJ1-1; 12 bases line up with TRBD1. The CDR3 sequence is 12 residues long. CDR1 and CDR2 (germline): SQVTM, ANQGSEA. V lost 8 bases and J lost 7; bases outside the gene matches: 5. The CDR3 is CSMGQGAGEAFF. CDR3 coding DNA: TGCAGCATGGGACAGGGGGCAGGTGAAGCTTTCTTT. Full variable domain (missing parts from reference TRBV29-1 and TRBJ1-1): SAVISQKPSRDICQRGTSLTIQCQVDSQVTMMFWYRQQPGQSLTLIATANQGSEATYESGFVIDKFPISRPNLTFSTLTVSNMSPEDSSIYLCSMGQGAGEAFFGQGTRLTVV.

J is TRBJ2-3 and V is TRBV6-4, with a weak D call TRBD2 (6 bases). V lost 3 bases to trimming and J lost 0 bases, with 10 bases between them. The CDR3 consists of 15 residues. The germline V gene encodes CDR1 MRHNA and CDR2 SNTAGT. The CDR3 nucleotides read TGTGCCAGCAGTGAGGGGGAGGCTAGCACAGATACGCAGTATTTT. Protein sequence: CASSEGEASTDTQYF.

This clone was picked up a small number of times. The chain recombines TRBV19 with TRBJ2-7, with 10 bases aligning to TRBD1. V dropped 4 bases and J dropped 2; count of bases not matched to a gene: 5. CDR1 is LNHDA and CDR2 is SQIVND in the germline V gene (reference sequence). The CDR3 is made up of 15 amino acids. In DNA form, the CDR3 reads TGTGCCAGTAGTAGACAGGGGGCGAGCCCCTACGAGCAGTACTTC. This codes for CASSRQGASPYEQYF.

V and J are TRBV27 and TRBJ2-7, with 8 bases lining up with TRBD1. The CDR3 runs 14 residues. Germline CDR1 and CDR2: MNHEY and SMNVEV (reference sequence). After removal of 5 bases from V and 0 bases from J, the junction contained 3 bases not matched to a gene. DNA of the CDR3: TGTGCCAGCAGTAGGGACAGGAGCTCCTACGAGCAGTACTTC. This translates into CASSRDRSSYEQYF.

The V call is TRBV9, the J call TRBJ2-1; TRBD2 aligns across 11 bases. Per germline, CDR1 SGDLS and CDR2 YYNGEE. Trimming removed 4 bases from V and 10 bases from J; junction bases left unmatched: 13. CDR3 length: 16 amino acids. The chain's CDR3 is CASSPGTSGPFGEQFF. In DNA, the CDR3 is TGTGCCAGCAGCCCAGGGACTAGCGGACCTTTCGGGGAGCAGTTCTTC. The full variable domain, its missing parts supplied by reference TRBV9 and TRBJ2-1, is DSGVTQTPKHLITATGQRVTLRCSPRSGDLSVYWYQQSLDQGLQFLIQYYNGEERAKGNILERFSAQQFPDLHSELNLSSLELGDSALYFCASSPGTSGPFGEQFFGPGTRLTVL.

This chain uses TRBV12-3 or TRBV12-4 with TRBJ1-1; D perhaps matches TRBD1 (5 bases). The V gene lost 8 bases and the J gene lost 5 bases, with 15 bases spanning the gap. This CDR3 region has 13 residues. CDR3 loop: CASLTGGGTEAFF. The CDR3 DNA is TGTGCCAGCCTCACCGGGGGGGGTACTGAAGCTTTCTTT.

The V and J genes are TRBV5-1 and TRBJ1-1; tentatively, D is TRBD1 (5 bases). Deletions cut 1 base from V and 1 base from J, with 8 bases between. Germline-derived CDR1 and CDR2 are SGHRS and YFSETQ. This CDR3 has 14 amino acids. Written as DNA, the CDR3 is TGCGCCAGCAGCTTGTTAGACAGGAACACTGAAGCTTTCTTT. This gives the protein CASSLLDRNTEAFF. The whole variable domain, filled in from reference TRBV5-1 and TRBJ1-1, reads KAGVTQTPRYLIKTRGQQVTLSCSPISGHRSVSWYQQTPGQGLQFLFEYFSETQRNKGNFPGRFSGRQFSNSRSEMNVSTLELGDSALYLCASSLLDRNTEAFFGQGTRLTVV.

The chain recombines TRBV4-1 with TRBJ2-1, with D perhaps matching TRBD2 (6 bases). The CDR3 is 15 amino acids. The V gene's germline CDR1 is MGHRA and CDR2 YSYEKL. Trimming shortened V by 5 bases and J by 9 bases, and 20 bases separated the two germline ends. Written as DNA, the CDR3 is TGCGCCAGCAGCAGATCCGGGACGGGGGTAAGTGAGCAGTTCTTC. Translation gives CASSRSGTGVSEQFF.

This chain uses TRBV11-3 with TRBJ2-3; 9 nucleotides agree with TRBD2. The CDR3 sequence is 15 residues long. V trimming: 5 bases; J trimming: 3 bases; junction bases outside the gene matches: 6. Germline-derived CDR1 and CDR2 are SGHNT and YENEEA. CDR3 DNA: TGTGCCAGCAGCGCCAGGACTAGCGTTACAGATACGCAGTATTTT. Translating gives CASSARTSVTDTQYF.

The V call is TRBV6-5, the J call TRBJ2-2; TRBD1 might be the D (7 bases). Germline CDR1 and CDR2: MNHEY and SVGAGI. The V and J ends lost 4 bases and 6 bases respectively, with 18 bases between them. The CDR3 totals 16 residues. CDR3 residues: CASSFRQGGLAGELFF. CDR3 DNA sequence: TGTGCCAGCAGTTTCAGACAGGGAGGTCTAGCCGGGGAGCTGTTTTTT.

This clone was recorded only once. CDR3 loop: CASSIGQGTEAFF. The CDR3 coding sequence is TGTGCCAGTAGTATAGGACAGGGGACTGAAGCTTTCTTT. The chain recombines TRBV19 with TRBJ1-1; TRBD1 aligns across 8 bases. CDR1 and CDR2 (germline): LNHDA, SQIVND (reference sequence). The CDR3 has 13 amino acids. The V gene end was trimmed by 1 base and the J gene end by 5 bases; junction bases not matched to a gene: 0.